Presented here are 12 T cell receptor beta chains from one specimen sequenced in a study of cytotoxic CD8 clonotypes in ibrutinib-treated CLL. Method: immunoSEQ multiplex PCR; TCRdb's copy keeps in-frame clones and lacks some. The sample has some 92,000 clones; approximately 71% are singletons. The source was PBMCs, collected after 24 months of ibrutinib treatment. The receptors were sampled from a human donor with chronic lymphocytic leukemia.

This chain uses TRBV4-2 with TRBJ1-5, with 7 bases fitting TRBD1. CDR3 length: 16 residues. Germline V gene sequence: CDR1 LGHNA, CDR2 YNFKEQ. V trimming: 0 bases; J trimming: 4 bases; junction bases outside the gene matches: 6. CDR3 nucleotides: TGTGCCAGCAGCCAAGATCCTTGGACAGGTAATCAGCCCCAGCATTTT. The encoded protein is CASSQDPWTGNQPQHF.

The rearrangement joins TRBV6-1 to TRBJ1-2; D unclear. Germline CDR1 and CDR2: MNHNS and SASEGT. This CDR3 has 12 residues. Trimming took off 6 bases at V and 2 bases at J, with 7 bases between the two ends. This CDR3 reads CASRADNYGYTF. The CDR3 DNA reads TGTGCCAGCAGGGCAGACAACTATGGCTACACCTTC.

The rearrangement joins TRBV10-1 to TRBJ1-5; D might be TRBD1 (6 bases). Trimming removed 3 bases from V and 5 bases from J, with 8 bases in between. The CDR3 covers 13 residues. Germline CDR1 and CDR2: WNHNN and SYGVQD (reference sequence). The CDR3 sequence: CASSDRGDQPQHF. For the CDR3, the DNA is TGCGCCAGCAGTGACAGGGGAGATCAGCCCCAGCATTTT.

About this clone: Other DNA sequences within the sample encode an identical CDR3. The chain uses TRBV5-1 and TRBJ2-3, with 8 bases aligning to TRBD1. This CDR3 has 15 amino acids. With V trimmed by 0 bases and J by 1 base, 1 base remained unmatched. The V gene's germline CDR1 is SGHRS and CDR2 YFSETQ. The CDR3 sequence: CASSLGDRRTDTQYF. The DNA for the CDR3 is TGCGCCAGCAGCTTGGGGGACAGGCGCACAGATACGCAGTATTTT.

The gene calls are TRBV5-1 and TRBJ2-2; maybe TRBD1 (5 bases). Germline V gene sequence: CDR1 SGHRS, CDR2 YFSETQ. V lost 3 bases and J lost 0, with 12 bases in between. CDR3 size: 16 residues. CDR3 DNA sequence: TGCGCCAGCAGCTCTTACGGACACCCGAACACCGGGGAGCTGTTTTTT. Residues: CASSSYGHPNTGELFF.

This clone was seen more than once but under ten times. The CDR3: CASSLEGRGRTDTQYF. CDR3 sequence (DNA): TGCGCCAGCAGCTTGGAGGGCAGGGGGCGCACAGATACGCAGTATTTT. The V and J genes are TRBV5-1 and TRBJ2-3; 8 bases align to TRBD1. Germline V gene data show CDR1 as SGHRS and CDR2 as YFSETQ. The junction had 4 bases not matched to a gene; V was cut back by 0 bases and J by 1 base. The CDR3 runs to 16 residues.

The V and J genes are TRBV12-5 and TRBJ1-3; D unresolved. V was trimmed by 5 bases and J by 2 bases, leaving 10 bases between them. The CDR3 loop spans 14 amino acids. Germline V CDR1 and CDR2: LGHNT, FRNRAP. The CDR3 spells CASGPSTAGNTIYF. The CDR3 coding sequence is TGTGCTAGTGGTCCCTCGACGGCTGGAAACACCATATATTTT.

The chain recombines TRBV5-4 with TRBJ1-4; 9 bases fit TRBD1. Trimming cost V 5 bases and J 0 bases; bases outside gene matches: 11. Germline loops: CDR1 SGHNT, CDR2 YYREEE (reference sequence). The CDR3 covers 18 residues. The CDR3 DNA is TGTGCCAGCAGTCTCATGACGGGGACAGGGTCAACTAATGAAAAACTGTTTTTT. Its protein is CASSLMTGTGSTNEKLFF.

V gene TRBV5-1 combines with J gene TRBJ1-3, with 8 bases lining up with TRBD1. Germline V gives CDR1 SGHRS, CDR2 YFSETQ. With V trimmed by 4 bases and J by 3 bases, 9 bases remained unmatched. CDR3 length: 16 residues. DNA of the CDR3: TGCGCCAGCAGCCTAGGGACAGGAAGAATTGGAAACACCATATATTTT. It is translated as CASSLGTGRIGNTIYF. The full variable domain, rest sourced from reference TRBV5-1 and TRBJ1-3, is KAGVTQTPRYLIKTRGQQVTLSCSPISGHRSVSWYQQTPGQGLQFLFEYFSETQRNKGNFPGRFSGRQFSNSRSEMNVSTLELGDSALYLCASSLGTGRIGNTIYFGEGSWLTVV.

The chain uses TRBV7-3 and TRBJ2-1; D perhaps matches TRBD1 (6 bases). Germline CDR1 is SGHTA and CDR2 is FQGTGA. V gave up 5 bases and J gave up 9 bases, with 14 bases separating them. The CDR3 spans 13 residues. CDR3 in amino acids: CASSRDTWTEQFF. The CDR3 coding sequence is TGTGCCAGCAGCAGGGACACCTGGACTGAGCAGTTCTTC.

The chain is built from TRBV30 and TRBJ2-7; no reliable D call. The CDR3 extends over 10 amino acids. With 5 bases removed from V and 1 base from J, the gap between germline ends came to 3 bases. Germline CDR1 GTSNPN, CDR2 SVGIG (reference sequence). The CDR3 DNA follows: TGTGCCTGGGGTTCCTACGAGCAGTACTTC. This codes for CAWGSYEQYF.

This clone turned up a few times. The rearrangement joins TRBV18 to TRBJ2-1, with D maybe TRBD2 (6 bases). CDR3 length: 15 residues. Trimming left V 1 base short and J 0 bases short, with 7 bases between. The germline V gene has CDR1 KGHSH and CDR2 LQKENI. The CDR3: CASSPRTNSYNEQFF. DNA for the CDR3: TGTGCCAGCTCACCACGGACTAACTCCTACAATGAGCAGTTCTTC.